Below are 26 T cell receptor beta chains sequenced from a single sample in a study of blood T cells in healthy people across ages. A second PCR, run for about 7 to 11 cycles, used a sample-barcoded 5' primer plus a J-beta primer mix. TCRdb passed the 5' RACE reads through MiXCR, listing each CDR3 protein once. Of hundreds of thousands of distinct CDR3 sequences detected, 36% appear once; the ten largest clones hold approximately 13%. Sequencing was carried out using blood. All receptors come from a man between 18 and 35 years old in good health.

This chain links TRBV9 with TRBJ2-7, with 9 bases lining up with TRBD2. The J call may be in error: the DNA end matches TRBJ2-5 better. The germline CDR1 and CDR2 sequences are SGDLS and YYNGEE. CDR3 length equals 17 residues. Here the CDR3 DNA reads TGTGCCAGCAGCGTACGCGGGAGGGCCTTAGGGGGAGAGACCCAGTACTTC. This codes for CASSVRGRALGGETQYF.

V gene TRBV4-1 combines with J gene TRBJ2-7; no clear D. The CDR3 has 13 residues. Trimming removed 0 bases from V and 7 bases from J, with 10 bases in between. Germline V gene sequence: CDR1 MGHRA, CDR2 YSYEKL. The CDR3 is CASSQELDNEQYF. As DNA, the CDR3 is TGCGCCAGCAGCCAAGAACTCGACAATGAGCAGTACTTC.

This rearrangement joins TRBV9 to TRBJ2-1; D unclear. The J call may not be correct, given that the DNA end is closer to TRBJ2-7. This CDR3 spans 16 amino acids. Germline values: CDR1 SGDLS, CDR2 YYNGEE. CDR3 residues: CASSPYGGSSYNEQYF. CDR3 DNA: TGTGCCAGCAGCCCCTACGGCGGAAGCTCCTACAATGAGCAGTACTTC.

This clonotype was counted at least ten times. The J gene is TRBJ2-5, the V gene TRBV5-1, with unresolved D. The germline gives CDR1 SGHRS, CDR2 YFSETQ. The CDR3 runs to 13 residues. The V end lost 0 bases, the J end lost 4 bases, and 7 bases lay between the germline ends. CDR3 in DNA: TGCGCCAGCAGCTTGGAGTATGGAGAGACCCAGTACTTC. Protein product: CASSLEYGETQYF.

This chain uses TRBV7-2 with TRBJ1-2; tentative D call: TRBD1 (5 bases). V was trimmed by 4 bases and J by 2 bases, leaving 14 bases between them. In germline, CDR1 is SGHTA, CDR2 FQGNSA. The length of the CDR3 is 15 residues. The CDR3 here is CASSSSGRVNYGYTF. The CDR3, as DNA: TGTGCCAGCAGCTCCTCAGGCAGGGTAAACTATGGCTACACCTTC. Full variable domain (missing parts from reference TRBV7-2 and TRBJ1-2): GAGVSQSPSNKVTEKGKDVELRCDPISGHTALYWYRQSLGQGLEFLIYFQGNSAPDKSGLPSDRFSAERTGGSVSTLTIQRTQQEDSAVYLCASSSSGRVNYGYTFGSGTRLTVV.

This clonotype was detected ten times or more. The J gene is TRBJ2-3, the V gene TRBV10-3; the match to TRBD2 covers 12 bases. Germline-derived CDR1 and CDR2 are ENHRY and SYGVKD. The V gene end was trimmed by 6 bases and the J gene end by 1 base; junction bases not matched to a gene: 8. There are 17 residues in the CDR3. CDR3 region: CAIRRRTSGTGTDTQYF. The CDR3 nucleotides are TGTGCCATCAGACGGCGGACTAGCGGGACTGGCACAGATACGCAGTATTTT.

This clonotype was detected many times. This chain links TRBV6-5 with TRBJ1-2, with TRBD1 matching over 8 bases. Germline V CDR1 and CDR2: MNHEY, SVGAGI. The junction had 6 bases not matched to a gene; V was cut back by 5 bases and J by 4 bases. The CDR3 loop spans 14 amino acids. CDR3 bases: TGTGCCAGCAGTCGCGGACAGGGACTCTATGGCTACACCTTC. Protein: CASSRGQGLYGYTF.

Worth noting for this clonotype: Possible read error: a much larger clone is one base away. This chain uses TRBV30 with TRBJ2-5; D is unclear. The J call may be in error: the DNA end matches TRBJ2-1 better. Germline CDR1 reads GTSNPN; CDR2 reads SVGIG (reference sequence). The CDR3 spans 13 residues. The CDR3 DNA follows: TGTGCCTGGAGTGTCGCGGTACAAGAGACCCAGTTCTTC. Protein: CAWSVAVQETQFF.

This clonotype has just a few counts. The chain is built from TRBV5-1 and TRBJ2-1, with D hard to call. The CDR3 is made up of 11 amino acids. CDR1 is SGHRS and CDR2 is YFSETQ in the germline V gene. Between the trimmed V and J ends, which lost 0 bases and 8 bases, there was a span of 3 bases. The CDR3 loop reads CASSLEYEQFF. CDR3 nucleotides: TGCGCCAGCAGCTTGGAATATGAGCAGTTCTTC.

This clonotype was counted between two and nine times. The J gene is TRBJ2-5, the V gene TRBV6-5; D unresolved. The CDR3 length is 13 residues. Deletions cut 4 bases from V and 4 bases from J, with 10 bases between. The germline V gene encodes CDR1 MNHEY and CDR2 SVGAGI. As DNA, the CDR3 is TGTGCCAGCAGTTTTAAGTTGGCAGAGACCCAGTACTTC. Translating gives CASSFKLAETQYF.

Details on this clonotype: It may be a read error: a sequence one base away is much more abundant. The rearrangement joins TRBV12-3 or TRBV12-4 to TRBJ2-5; 7 nucleotides align to TRBD1. The J call may be wrong; the DNA end is better matched by TRBJ2-1. This CDR3 region has 14 residues. The CDR3 nucleotides are TGTGCCAGCAGCTTAGGGACAGTCCAAGAGACCCAGTTCTTC. It codes for CASSLGTVQETQFF.

This clonotype has a handful of counts. The rearrangement joins TRBV20-1 to TRBJ1-5; 8 bases line up with TRBD1. The CDR3 sequence is 14 residues long. Germline values: CDR1 DFQATT, CDR2 SNEGSKA (reference sequence). Trimming at V came to 5 bases and at J to 2 bases, leaving 5 bases not matched to a gene. CDR3 in amino acids: CSALIQGGNQPQHF. The CDR3 bases are TGCAGTGCTCTTATACAGGGGGGCAATCAGCCCCAGCATTTT.

This clonotype was seen at least ten times. The J gene is TRBJ1-2, the V gene TRBV5-1; the D is unclear. This CDR3 contains 15 residues. V dropped 0 bases and J dropped 3 bases, with 12 bases sitting between them. Germline CDR1 reads SGHRS; CDR2 reads YFSETQ. CDR3 DNA sequence: TGCGCCAGCAGCTTGGTAGGACCGCCAGACTATGGCTACACCTTC. Protein sequence: CASSLVGPPDYGYTF. Based on the CDR3 plus reference TRBV5-1 and TRBJ1-2, the full variable domain is KAGVTQTPRYLIKTRGQQVTLSCSPISGHRSVSWYQQTPGQGLQFLFEYFSETQRNKGNFPGRFSGRQFSNSRSEMNVSTLELGDSALYLCASSLVGPPDYGYTFGSGTRLTVV.

This sequence joins TRBV6-1 and TRBJ1-5; weak D call: TRBD1 (5 bases). The germline V gene has CDR1 MNHNS and CDR2 SASEGT. The CDR3 spans 15 residues. V lost 2 bases to trimming and J lost 3 bases, with 11 bases between them. The CDR3 coding sequence is TGTGCCAGCAGTGAAACAGGCTTAATCAATCAGCCCCAGCATTTT. This translates into CASSETGLINQPQHF.

This clonotype was recorded many times. This chain's CDR3 is CASSVAGSETQYF. The CDR3 DNA follows: TGTGCCAGCAGCGTAGCGGGGTCGGAGACCCAGTACTTC. This chain connects TRBV9 to TRBJ2-5, with a weak D call TRBD2 (5 bases). V was cut by 0 bases and J by 5 bases, with 8 bases left in between. This CDR3 is 13 amino acids long. Per the germline V gene, CDR1 is SGDLS and CDR2 is YYNGEE.

The chain has TRBV7-8 and TRBJ2-5, with 8 bases that match TRBD2. The V and J ends lost 5 bases and 4 bases, in that order; junction bases with no gene match: 6. CDR3 length: 14 amino acids. The germline V gene encodes CDR1 SGHVS and CDR2 FQNEAQ. The CDR3 DNA follows: TGTGCCAGCAGCCAAGTCCGGGGGGGAGAGACCCAGTACTTC. Its translation is CASSQVRGGETQYF.

The CDR3 spells CASSYLGAGNQPQHF. CDR3 nucleotides: TGTGCCAGCAGTTACCTGGGGGCCGGCAATCAGCCCCAGCATTTT. The chain carries TRBV6-2 or TRBV6-3 and TRBJ1-5; tentatively, D is TRBD1 (6 bases). The CDR3 runs to 15 residues. Germline-derived CDR1 and CDR2 are MNHEY and SVGEGT. V dropped 2 bases and J dropped 2 bases, with 10 bases sitting between them.

DNA for the CDR3: TGTGCCAGCAGCCGCCCAGGGGACTCACCCCTCCACTTT. The encoded protein is CASSRPGDSPLHF. This chain uses TRBV3-1 with TRBJ1-6; the D gene is possibly TRBD1 (6 bases). The germline CDR1 and CDR2 sequences are LGHDT and YNNKEL (reference sequence). The CDR3 has 13 amino acids. V lost 4 bases, J lost 10 bases, and 11 bases lay in between.

This clonotype has only a few counts. This sequence joins TRBV7-2 and TRBJ1-5; D is uncertain. Trimming removed 5 bases from V and 4 bases from J, with 9 bases in between. The CDR3 totals 13 residues. Germline CDR1 reads SGHTA; CDR2 reads FQGNSA. CDR3 protein: CASSRLGNQPQHF. The CDR3, as DNA: TGTGCCAGCAGCCGATTGGGGAATCAGCCCCAGCATTTT.

The chain recombines TRBV7-2 with TRBJ2-1; weak D call: TRBD2 (5 bases). V lost 5 bases and J lost 5, with 22 bases in between. The CDR3 is made up of 17 amino acids. Germline assignment: CDR1 SGHTA and CDR2 FQGNSA. CDR3 DNA sequence: TGTGCCAGCAGCCTCAACCCCGGGGAGCCTCCCGACAATGAGCAGTTCTTC. It yields the protein CASSLNPGEPPDNEQFF.

The V and J genes are TRBV2 and TRBJ2-1; 13 bases line up with TRBD2. CDR1 SNHLY and CDR2 FYNNEI come from the germline V gene. The CDR3 runs to 17 residues. Germline trimming cut 7 bases from V and 4 bases from J; bases unmatched to any gene: 10. The CDR3 sequence is CASTPNGLAGVYNEQFF. The CDR3 nucleotides read TGTGCCAGCACTCCGAACGGACTAGCGGGGGTGTACAATGAGCAGTTCTTC.

The chain's CDR3 is CASSSLGPGYF. CDR3 DNA sequence: TGTGCCAGCAGCTCCCTGGGACCGGGATATTTT. The chain employs TRBV13 and TRBJ1-3; D possibly corresponds to TRBD1 (5 bases). Germline CDR1 is PRHDT and CDR2 is FYEKMQ (reference sequence). CDR3 size: 11 residues. Trimming cost V 4 bases and J 15 bases, with 13 bases left between them.

This clonotype was detected ten times or more. The chain combines TRBV2 with TRBJ2-5; D unclear. V lost 4 bases to trimming and J lost 2 bases, with 8 bases between them. In germline, CDR1 is SNHLY, CDR2 FYNNEI. CDR3 size: 13 residues. The CDR3 bases are TGTGCCAGCAGTGTCATAACGCAAGAGACCCAGTACTTC. Amino acid sequence: CASSVITQETQYF. The whole variable domain, filled in from reference TRBV2 and TRBJ2-5, reads EPEVTQTPSHQVTQMGQEVILRCVPISNHLYFYWYRQILGQKVEFLVSFYNNEISEKSEIFDDQFSVERPDGSNFTLKIRSTKLEDSAMYFCASSVITQETQYFGPGTRLLVL.

This clonotype was found a few times. The chain carries TRBV4-3 and TRBJ1-1; the D gene is possibly TRBD1 (5 bases). The CDR3 covers 14 residues. CDR1 and CDR2 from the germline V gene are LGHNA and YSLEER. Trimming removed 0 bases at V and 4 bases at J, with 9 bases between. The CDR3 nucleotides read TGCGCCAGCAGCCAAGACAGGGAAAGCACTGAAGCTTTCTTT. Translated, it gives CASSQDRESTEAFF.

This clonotype has ten or more counts. The J gene is TRBJ2-1, the V gene TRBV4-3; no reliable D call. Trimming shortened V by 0 bases and J by 4 bases, and 13 bases separated the two germline ends. The CDR3 covers 16 residues. CDR1 is LGHNA and CDR2 is YSLEER in the germline V gene. CDR3 residues: CASSQEFQRHYNEQFF. CDR3 in DNA: TGCGCCAGCAGCCAAGAGTTCCAACGACATTACAATGAGCAGTTCTTC.

The chain combines TRBV12-3 or TRBV12-4 with TRBJ2-4; TRBD1 agrees at 11 bases. V lost 4 bases, J lost 8 bases, and 4 bases stayed unmatched. The CDR3 has 14 residues. CDR3 in DNA: TGTGCCAGCAGTTCGGGACAGGGGGAGGACATTCAGTACTTC. Translating gives CASSSGQGEDIQYF.